What follows is one T cell receptor (beta chain) and its context. The antigen is not known. The data are from a study of cytomegalovirus exposure and HLA in healthy donors. Study conclusions and caveats: About 87% or about 30% of the time was how often most TCR beta V segments were productive, according to an earlier analysis. TRBV6-2, TRBV6-3 and some other V segments were unresolvable in 87-base-pair reads. Association with HLA alleles at 0.05 false discovery rate was found for roughly 17,000 TCR beta sequences in a later analysis.

The germline V gene encodes CDR1 SEHNR and CDR2 FQNEAQ (reference sequence). This CDR3 contains 14 residues. Trimming removed 3 bases from V and 6 bases from J; junction bases left unmatched: 3. The PCR employed 60 Vbeta primers together with 13 Jbeta primers. Measured with immunoSEQ multiplex PCR; TCRdb has only the in-frame clones, and not every one. The table records 100,000 to 150,000 clones, around four fifths of them present only once. This chain connects TRBV7-9 to TRBJ2-7, with 12 bases identical to TRBD1. Specimen: PBMCs. The sequence came from a male donor in good health and CMV-seropositive. For the CDR3, the DNA is TGTGCCAGCAGCTTTGGGGACAGGGGGCGCGAGCAGTACTTC. The encoded protein is CASSFGDRGREQYF.